This record looks at one T cell receptor (beta chain) sequence and its context. Its specificity is unknown. The data belong to a study of CD8 T cells in Susac syndrome. V dropped 0 bases and J dropped 2 bases, with 14 bases sitting between them. CDR1 SGHRS and CDR2 YFSETQ come from the germline V gene. The CDR3 covers 17 residues. Sequencing of TCR beta was performed on blood CD8+ T cells and on blood CD4+ T cells. Controls comprised healthy donors matched for age and sex. RNA was extracted with the RNeasy kit, and a quantity of 0.5 to 1 ug was reverse transcribed using random hexamers. Amplification of TCR beta CDR3 was carried out by immunoSEQ multiplex PCR, which covered 54 Vbeta and 13 Jbeta segments. TCRdb re-analysed the immunoSEQ multiplex PCR reads in MiXCR, keeping a single row per CDR3 protein. The data contain about 120,000 distinct CDR3 sequences, about 93% of them singletons. Whole-study findings and limits: By the study's own acknowledgment, its TCR sequencing and HLA analysis included relatively few individuals.

Sequenced input: CD4+ T cells from PBMCs. The source is a human donor in good health. The rearrangement links TRBV5-1 to TRBJ2-2; no clear D. For the CDR3, the DNA is TGCGCCAGCAGCTTGGCCGCAGGACCGATCAACACCGGGGAGCTGTTTTTT. Protein sequence: CASSLAAGPINTGELFF.